This T cell receptor (beta chain) comes out of a study of glioma-infiltrating T cells. General study findings and limits: Gliomas, especially low-grade, showed above-expected tissue-blood divergence; non-neoplastic patients showed below. Tissue and blood shared very few CDR3 sequences.

TCR alpha and beta CDR3 regions were amplified from RNA using iRepertoire nested multiplex PCR. For one-step reverse transcription and amplification, about 85-400 ng of tissue mRNA or PBMC total RNA was used. TCRdb re-called the multiplex PCR reads through MiXCR, storing one row per CDR3 protein. This sample has around 190,000 distinct CDR3 sequences, with more than 35% found just once. Concerning this clonotype: Its antigen is unknown. A much larger clonotype is one base distant, so this may be a read error.

This CDR3 spans 17 amino acids. The germline V gene has CDR1 DFQATT and CDR2 SNEGSKA (reference sequence). The TCR comes from a human donor with low-grade glioma or glioblastoma, undergoing nonglioma brain surgery, or in good health (not recorded which). Sample: glioma tissue, nonneoplastic brain tissue, or PBMCs (not recorded which). This chain uses TRBV20-1 with TRBJ2-7, with TRBD2 matching over 12 bases. CDR3 residues: CSATGLAGRWRDYGQYF. The CDR3 coding sequence is TGCAGTGCTACGGGACTAGCGGGCCGGTGGAGGGACTACGGGCAGTACTTC.